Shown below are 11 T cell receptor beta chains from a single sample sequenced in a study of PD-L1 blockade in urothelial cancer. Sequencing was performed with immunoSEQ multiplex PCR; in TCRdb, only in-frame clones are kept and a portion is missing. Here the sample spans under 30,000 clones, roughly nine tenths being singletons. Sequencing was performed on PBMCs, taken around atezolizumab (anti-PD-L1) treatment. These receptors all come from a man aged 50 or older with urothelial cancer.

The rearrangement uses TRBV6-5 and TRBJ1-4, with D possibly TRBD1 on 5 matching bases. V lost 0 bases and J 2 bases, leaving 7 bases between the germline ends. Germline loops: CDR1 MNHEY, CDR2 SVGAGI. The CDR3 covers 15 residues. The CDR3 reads CASSYSRGTNEKLFF. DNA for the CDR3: TGTGCCAGCAGTTACTCGCGGGGCACTAATGAAAAACTGTTTTTT.

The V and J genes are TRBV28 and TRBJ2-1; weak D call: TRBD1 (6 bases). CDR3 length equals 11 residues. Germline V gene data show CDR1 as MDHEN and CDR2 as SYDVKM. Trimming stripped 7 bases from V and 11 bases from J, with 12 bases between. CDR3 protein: CASTIGTKQFF. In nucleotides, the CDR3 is TGTGCCAGCACAATCGGGACAAAGCAGTTCTTC.

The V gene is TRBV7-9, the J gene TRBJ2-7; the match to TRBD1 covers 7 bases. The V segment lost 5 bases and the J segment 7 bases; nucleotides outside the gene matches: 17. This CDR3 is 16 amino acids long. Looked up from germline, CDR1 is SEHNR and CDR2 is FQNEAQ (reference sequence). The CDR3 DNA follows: TGTGCCAGCAGCCGGCCCGACAGGGCCCGCGGCAGAGAGCAGTACTTC. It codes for CASSRPDRARGREQYF.

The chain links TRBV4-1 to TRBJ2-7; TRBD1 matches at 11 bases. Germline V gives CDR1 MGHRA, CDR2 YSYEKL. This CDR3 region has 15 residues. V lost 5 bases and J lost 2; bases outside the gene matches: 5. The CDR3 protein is CASSFRDRGTYEQYF. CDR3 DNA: TGCGCCAGCAGCTTCCGGGACAGGGGGACCTACGAGCAGTACTTC.

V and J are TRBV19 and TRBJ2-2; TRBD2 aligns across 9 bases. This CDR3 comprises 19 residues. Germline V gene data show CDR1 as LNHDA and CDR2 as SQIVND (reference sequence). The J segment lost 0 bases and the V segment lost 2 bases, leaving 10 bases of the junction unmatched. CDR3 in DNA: TGTGCCAGTAGTATAAGAGCGGGGGGACCGTTCGCGAACACCGGGGAGCTGTTTTTT. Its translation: CASSIRAGGPFANTGELFF.

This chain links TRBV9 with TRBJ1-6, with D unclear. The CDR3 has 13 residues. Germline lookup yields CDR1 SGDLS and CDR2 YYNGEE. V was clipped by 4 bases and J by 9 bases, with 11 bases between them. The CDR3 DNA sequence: TGTGCCAGCAGCAGCGTCGAGGGTTCACCCCTCCACTTT. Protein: CASSSVEGSPLHF.

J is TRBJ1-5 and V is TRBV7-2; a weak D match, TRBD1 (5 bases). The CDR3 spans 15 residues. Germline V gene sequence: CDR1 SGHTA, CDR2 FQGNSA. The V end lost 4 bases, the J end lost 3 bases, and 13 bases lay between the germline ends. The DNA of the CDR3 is TGTGCCAGCAGCTCTCAAGCGGGGGTCAATCAGCCCCAGCATTTT. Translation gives CASSSQAGVNQPQHF.

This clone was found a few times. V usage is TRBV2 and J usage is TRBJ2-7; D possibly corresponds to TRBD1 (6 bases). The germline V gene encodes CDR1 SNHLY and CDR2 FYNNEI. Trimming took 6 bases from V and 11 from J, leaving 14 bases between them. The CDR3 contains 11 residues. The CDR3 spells CASSHREVKYF. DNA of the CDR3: TGTGCCAGCAGCCACAGGGAAGTGAAGTACTTC.

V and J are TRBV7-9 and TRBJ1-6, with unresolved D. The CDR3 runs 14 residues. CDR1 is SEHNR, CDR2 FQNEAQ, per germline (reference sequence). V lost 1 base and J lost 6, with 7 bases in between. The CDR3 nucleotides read TGTGCCAGCAGCTTAGGTGGCTTTAATTCACCCCTCCACTTT. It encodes CASSLGGFNSPLHF.

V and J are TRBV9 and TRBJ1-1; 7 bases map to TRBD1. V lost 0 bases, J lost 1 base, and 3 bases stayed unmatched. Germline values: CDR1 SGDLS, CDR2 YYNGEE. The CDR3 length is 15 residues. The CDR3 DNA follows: TGTGCCAGCAGCGTAGGACGGACAGGGAACACTGAAGCTTTCTTT. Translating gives CASSVGRTGNTEAFF.

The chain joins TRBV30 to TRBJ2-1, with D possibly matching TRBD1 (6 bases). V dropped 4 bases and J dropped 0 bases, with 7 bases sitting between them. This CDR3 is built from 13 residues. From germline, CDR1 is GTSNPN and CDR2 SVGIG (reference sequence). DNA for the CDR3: TGTGCCTGGAAAGGGGGCTCCTACAATGAGCAGTTCTTC. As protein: CAWKGGSYNEQFF.